What follows is one T cell receptor beta chain and its context. Its antigen target is currently unknown. It has no much larger one-base neighbor in the sample; base qualities were not kept. These data originate in a study of response to subunit inactivated influenza vaccine (dated by TCRdb to 2017 to 2018). About the study as a whole: To follow how T cells responded to a trivalent subunit inactivated influenza vaccine, the researchers relied on deep quantitative profiling of the T cell receptor repertoire.

Overall study results and their limits: The authors suggested that each seasonal influenza vaccination may recruit only a limited number of new T cells.

Library preparation employed RT-PCR. The sequencer was an Illumina HiSeq 2500. TCRdb reran the public reads through fastp at Q25 and MiXCR, keeping productive beta chains. Rows are combined by CDR3 protein, so each entry shows the most common genes and DNA. The sample contains roughly 790,000 distinct CDR3 sequences, about 20% of them found a single time. The leading ten clones occupy about 9.4% of the sample. The source material was PBMCs from blood, sampled 4 to 6 days after vaccination. The sequence came from a man in his fifties or sixties who received an inactivated influenza vaccine. Donor details come from another sample of the same person, matched by shared clones.

This receptor has the CDR3 CASSSRAGGGRTDTQYF. The sequenced DNA: TGTGCCAGCAGTTCAAGAGCGGGGGGGGGTCGCACAGATACGCAGTATTTT. The rearranged chain carries TRBV11-2 and TRBJ2-3, with 10 central nucleotides matching TRBD2. Compared with germline, V lacks 6 bases and J lacks 1 base; bases without a gene match: 10. The CDR3 numbers 17 residues from cysteine through phenylalanine. The entry retains the CDR3 DNA only, 51 bases that are in frame from base 1. Based on the germline V gene, the CDR1 and CDR2 sequences are SGHAT and FQNNGV.